These T cell receptor beta chains were read from a single sample in a study of neurological immune-mediated disorders. TCRdb re-called the 5' RACE reads with MiXCR, one entry per CDR3 protein. The top ten clones hold approximately 15% of a sample with tens of thousands of distinct CDR3 sequences, 2.5% to 3.5% of them seen once. The sequenced sample consisted of PBMCs. The source is a woman aged 45 to 65 with multiple sclerosis. The CDR3 runs from the conserved cysteine through the conserved F or W. A D gene is named only where the DNA matches it firmly. The size of a clone is reported for some rows only, either as once, few or many, or as a class for expanded clones.

clone_size,v_call,j_call,d_call,cdr3_aa,cdr3_nt
many,TRBV5-1,TRBJ1-6,.,CASSLNAGNSPLHF,TGCGCCAGCAGCTTGAACGCAGGAAATTCACCCCTCCACTTT
many,TRBV20-1,TRBJ1-2,.,CSARDPIRVATTYYGYTF,TGCAGTGCTAGAGACCCTATACGTGTTGCGACGACTTACTATGGCTACACCTTC
many,TRBV7-6,TRBJ1-3,.,CASSSRGGRRSGNTIYF,TGTGCCAGCAGCTCCCGCGGGGGACGGCGCTCTGGAAACACCATATATTTT
many,TRBV28,TRBJ2-5,TRBD1,CASSQRGQGKETQYF,TGTGCCAGCAGTCAAAGGGGACAGGGAAAGGAGACCCAGTACTTC
many,TRBV18,TRBJ2-2,TRBD1,CASSPREVGRDSYTGELFF,TGTGCCAGCTCACCACGCGAAGTAGGTCGGGACAGCTACACCGGGGAGCTGTTTTTT
many,TRBV27,TRBJ2-7,.,CASSPLPAGTHAYEQYF,TGTGCCAGCAGCCCTCTACCCGCCGGGACTCATGCCTACGAGCAGTACTTC
many,TRBV20-1,TRBJ2-5,TRBD2,CSARSLAGGPETQYF,TGCAGTGCTAGAAGTCTAGCGGGGGGGCCGGAGACCCAGTACTTC
many,TRBV5-5,TRBJ2-1,TRBD2,CASSYGTSGGSNQQFF,TGTGCCAGCAGCTACGGGACTAGCGGGGGGAGTAATCAGCAGTTCTTC
many,TRBV5-1,TRBJ2-7,.,CASRGVGTETYEQYF,TGCGCCAGCAGGGGCGTCGGGACTGAGACCTACGAGCAGTACTTC
many,TRBV20-1,TRBJ2-7,.,CSASATGYRYEQYF,TGCAGTGCTAGTGCCACAGGGTATAGGTACGAGCAGTACTTC
many,TRBV9,TRBJ2-1,.,CASNREGGEQFF,TGTGCCAGCAACAGGGAGGGTGGTGAGCAGTTCTTC
many,TRBV5-1,TRBJ1-2,.,CASSLYAANYGYTF,TGCGCCAGCAGCTTGTATGCAGCAAACTATGGCTACACCTTC
medium-sized,TRBV12-3/TRBV12-4,TRBJ2-1,TRBD2,CASSLLGGNYNEQFF,TGTGCCAGCAGTTTGTTGGGGGGGAACTACAATGAGCAGTTCTTC
many,TRBV20-1,TRBJ2-5,.,CSAREGRQETQYF,TGCAGTGCTAGAGAGGGCAGGCAAGAGACCCAGTACTTC
many,TRBV10-3,TRBJ1-6,.,CAISEGGAGDSPLHF,TGTGCCATCAGTGAAGGGGGGGCGGGCGATTCACCCCTCCACTTT
many,TRBV5-1,TRBJ2-3,.,CASRRQFDTDTQYF,TGCGCCAGCAGAAGGCAGTTCGACACAGATACGCAGTATTTT
many,TRBV5-1,TRBJ2-5,TRBD2,CASSLAGTSGDQETQYF,TGCGCCAGCAGCTTGGCGGGGACTAGCGGGGACCAAGAGACCCAGTACTTC
many,TRBV6-5,TRBJ2-2,.,CASSLGWDRKNTGELFF,TGTGCCAGCAGTTTAGGGTGGGACCGAAAGAACACCGGGGAGCTGTTTTTT
many,TRBV7-9,TRBJ2-2,.,CASSPRPDLTGELFF,TGTGCCAGCAGCCCACGTCCGGACCTCACCGGGGAGCTGTTTTTT
many,TRBV12-3/TRBV12-4,TRBJ2-2,.,CASSSLGGGTRSTGELFF,TGTGCCAGCAGTTCCCTAGGGGGTGGTACCAGGAGCACCGGGGAGCTGTTTTTT
many,TRBV27,TRBJ2-7,TRBD2,CASSHRTSGYEQYF,TGTGCCAGCAGTCACCGGACTAGCGGATACGAGCAGTACTTC
many,TRBV5-1,TRBJ1-6,.,CASSLNDRSSYNSPLHF,TGCGCCAGCAGCTTAAACGACCGGAGCTCCTATAATTCACCCCTCCACTTT
many,TRBV7-9,TRBJ2-6,.,CASSRIISQGLILSGANVLTF,TGTGCCAGCAGCAGAATCATTAGCCAGGGCTTAATTTTGTCTGGGGCCAACGTCCTGACTTTC
many,TRBV5-1,TRBJ2-1,TRBD2,CASSLLGLAGNNEQFF,TGCGCCAGCAGCCTACTCGGACTAGCGGGGAACAATGAGCAGTTCTTC
many,TRBV3-1,TRBJ2-1,TRBD2,CASTPRPYSGRAEDEQFF,TGTGCCAGCACCCCAAGACCATATAGCGGGAGGGCCGAAGATGAGCAGTTCTTC
many,TRBV5-5,TRBJ1-4,.,CASSRGRANEKLFF,TGTGCCAGCAGCAGGGGGAGAGCTAATGAAAAACTGTTTTTT
.,TRBV12-2,TRBJ2-7,.,CASRLAGLAEPYEQYF,TGTGCAAGTCGCTTAGCGGGTCTAGCGGAGCCCTACGAGCAGTACTTC
many,TRBV18,TRBJ2-3,TRBD1,CASSARDRGTDTQYF,TGTGCCAGCTCAGCCCGGGACAGGGGAACAGATACGCAGTATTTT
many,TRBV12-3/TRBV12-4,TRBJ2-5,.,CASSQRRGSQETQYF,TGTGCCAGCAGTCAACGGAGGGGCTCCCAAGAGACCCAGTACTTC
many,TRBV5-1,TRBJ2-7,TRBD2,CASSLGLTSGSYEQYF,TGCGCCAGCAGCTTGGGACTTACTAGCGGGTCCTACGAGCAGTACTTC
many,TRBV7-6,TRBJ2-1,.,CASSLASLRGYNEQFF,TGTGCCAGCAGCTTAGCGAGTTTGAGGGGTTACAATGAGCAGTTCTTC
many,TRBV12-3/TRBV12-4,TRBJ2-7,TRBD2,CASHIGGRGGEQYF,TGTGCCAGCCACATCGGGGGGAGGGGCGGCGAGCAGTACTTC
many,TRBV12-3/TRBV12-4,TRBJ2-3,TRBD2,CASSLVRRGLAGSTDTQYF,TGTGCCAGCAGTTTAGTGCGGCGTGGACTAGCGGGAAGCACAGATACGCAGTATTTT
many,TRBV15,TRBJ2-7,TRBD1,CATSSDRGPYEQYF,TGTGCCACCAGCAGTGACAGGGGCCCCTACGAGCAGTACTTC
many,TRBV20-1,TRBJ1-1,TRBD1,CSASRGTVNTEAFF,TGCAGTGCTAGCCGCGGGACAGTGAACACTGAAGCTTTCTTT
many,TRBV7-2,TRBJ2-2,TRBD1,CASSSGGSNTGELFF,TGTGCCAGCAGTTCAGGGGGCTCGAACACCGGGGAGCTGTTTTTT
many,TRBV20-1,TRBJ1-2,.,CSARDSRGHNYGYTF,TGCAGTGCTAGAGATTCGAGGGGCCACAACTATGGCTACACCTTC
many,TRBV29-1,TRBJ1-2,TRBD1,CSVEAYGTGGGYTF,TGCAGCGTTGAAGCCTACGGGACAGGGGGCGGCTACACCTTC
many,TRBV29-1,TRBJ2-3,.,CSVVGRILTDTQYF,TGCAGCGTTGTCGGGCGGATCCTCACAGATACGCAGTATTTT
many,TRBV12-3/TRBV12-4,TRBJ2-3,.,CASSFSGGSSTDTQYF,TGTGCCAGCAGTTTTTCCGGGGGTTCTAGCACAGATACGCAGTATTTT
many,TRBV12-3/TRBV12-4,TRBJ2-5,.,CASSLTGPKQETQYF,TGTGCCAGCAGCCTTACAGGGCCAAAACAAGAGACCCAGTACTTC
many,TRBV6-5,TRBJ2-1,TRBD2,CASAPRTSVNEQFF,TGTGCCAGCGCCCCGCGGACTAGCGTCAATGAGCAGTTCTTC
many,TRBV7-9,TRBJ1-2,.,CASSLTPNYGYTF,TGTGCCAGCAGCTTGACACCAAACTATGGCTACACCTTC
many,TRBV7-2,TRBJ2-3,.,CASRTSPSGTDTQYF,TGTGCCAGCAGAACCTCACCTAGCGGCACAGATACGCAGTATTTT
many,TRBV25-1,TRBJ1-1,.,CASSESTAWGTEAFF,TGTGCCAGCAGTGAATCCACGGCCTGGGGCACTGAAGCTTTCTTT
many,TRBV3-1,TRBJ1-4,.,CASSQDLAGKLFF,TGTGCCAGCAGCCAAGATTTGGCAGGAAAACTGTTTTTT
many,TRBV12-3/TRBV12-4,TRBJ2-7,TRBD2,CASSQGLAGVLVQYF,TGTGCCAGCAGTCAGGGACTAGCGGGAGTGCTGGTGCAGTACTTC
many,TRBV27,TRBJ2-2,.,CASTSGYTGELFF,TGTGCCAGTACGAGCGGTTACACCGGGGAGCTGTTTTTT
many,TRBV12-3/TRBV12-4,TRBJ2-5,.,CASSLDDQETQYF,TGTGCCAGCAGTTTAGATGACCAAGAGACCCAGTACTTC
many,TRBV12-3/TRBV12-4,TRBJ2-3,.,CASSQAVEVRYF,TGTGCCAGCAGTCAGGCTGTGGAGGTTCGGTATTTT
many,TRBV20-1,TRBJ2-1,.,CSARGTTYNEQFF,TGCAGTGCTAGAGGGACTACCTACAATGAGCAGTTCTTC
many,TRBV20-1,TRBJ2-5,TRBD2,CSATRGGREVQETQYF,TGCAGTGCTACCCGAGGTGGGCGGGAGGTACAAGAGACCCAGTACTTC
many,TRBV5-1,TRBJ2-6,.,CASSLVMGGRSGANVLTF,TGCGCCAGCAGCTTAGTGATGGGGGGACGCTCTGGGGCCAACGTCCTGACTTTC
many,TRBV20-1,TRBJ2-5,.,CSAPWGVETQYF,TGCAGTGCCCCTTGGGGAGTGGAGACCCAGTACTTC
many,TRBV5-1,TRBJ2-5,TRBD1,CASSIATGTGGQETQYF,TGCGCCAGCAGCATAGCTACCGGGACAGGGGGCCAAGAGACCCAGTACTTC
few,TRBV10-2,TRBJ2-1,.,CASSESGGVTWNEQFF,TGCGCCAGCAGTGAGTCTGGGGGTGTTACTTGGAATGAGCAGTTCTTC
few,TRBV7-3,TRBJ2-2,.,CASSSGHPTGELFF,TGTGCCAGCAGTTCAGGACACCCGACCGGGGAGCTGTTTTTT
many,TRBV12-3/TRBV12-4,TRBJ2-7,TRBD1,CASSLSGTGYEQYF,TGTGCCAGCAGTTTAAGTGGGACAGGCTACGAGCAGTACTTC
many,TRBV25-1,TRBJ2-1,.,CASYGGGEQFF,TGTGCCAGCTACGGGGGTGGCGAGCAGTTCTTC